These 5 T cell receptor beta chains came from one sample sequenced in a study of regulatory T cells in long-lasting Graves disease. As to time point: newly diagnosed GD, antithyroid drugs for less than 3 months. Extracted RNA from PBMCs served as the source of the TCR library. Construction of the TCR beta libraries employed iRepertoire HTBI primers in conjunction with Arm-PCR of CDR3 regions. TCRdb recomputed calls from the multiplex PCR reads with MiXCR, one row per CDR3 protein. The table has 580,000 or so distinct CDR3 sequences, roughly 16% seen once. This sample was shared with a second study, whose subject was T cells in Graves' hyperthyroidism and ophthalmopathy.

The sample here was peripheral blood mononuclear cells (PBMCs), taken at new diagnosis, from a patient treated with antithyroid drugs. All receptors derive from a man younger than 35 with Graves disease.

In this sample, this clonotype turned up many times. This sequence joins TRBV12-3 or TRBV12-4 and TRBJ2-1, with TRBD2 matching over 9 bases. This CDR3 contains 17 residues. Germline trimming cut 3 bases from V and 4 bases from J; bases unmatched to any gene: 10. The DNA for the CDR3 is TGTGCCAGCAGTTTGCGGGGGGCTAGCGGGGCTTACAATGAGCAGTTCTTC. Amino acids: CASSLRGASGAYNEQFF.

The rearrangement joins TRBV7-9 to TRBJ1-2; 9 bases are a match to TRBD1. Germline assignment: CDR1 SEHNR and CDR2 FQNEAQ (reference sequence). This CDR3 spans 15 amino acids. After removal of 6 bases from V and 2 bases from J, the junction contained 7 bases not matched to a gene. The CDR3 nucleotides read TGTGCCAGCAGTTTCGGACAGGGGTTGAACTATGGCTACACCTTC. This sequence encodes CASSFGQGLNYGYTF.

The sample holds many counts of this clonotype. This rearrangement joins TRBV27 to TRBJ2-1, with 7 bases fitting TRBD1. Germline CDR1 and CDR2: MNHEY and SMNVEV (reference sequence). The CDR3 totals 13 residues. The J segment lost 10 bases and the V segment lost 5 bases, leaving 8 bases of the junction unmatched. The DNA of the CDR3 is TGTGCCAGCAGTCTTCAAGGGGGCTTGGAGCAGTTCTTC. Encoded protein: CASSLQGGLEQFF.

The gene calls are TRBV19 and TRBJ2-5; D is perhaps TRBD2 (5 bases). The germline gives CDR1 LNHDA, CDR2 SQIVND (reference sequence). With 6 bases removed from V and 5 bases from J, the gap between germline ends came to 13 bases. CDR3 length: 13 residues. The DNA for the CDR3 is TGTGCCAGTAGAAGGAGGATGGCGGAGACCCAGTACTTC. This sequence encodes CASRRRMAETQYF.

This clonotype was recorded at least ten times. J is TRBJ1-1 and V is TRBV2; D remains ambiguous. Trimming pared 8 bases from V and 0 bases from J, leaving 13 bases between. Germline V gene sequence: CDR1 SNHLY, CDR2 FYNNEI. The CDR3 has 14 residues. CDR3 nucleotide sequence: TGTGCCAGCTCCCCGGGCAGGATGAACACTGAAGCTTTCTTT. This encodes CASSPGRMNTEAFF.